This TCR beta chain was identified in a study of control samples from healthy donors and cancer patients (dated by TCRdb to 2019 to 2021). Libraries were constructed by the immunoSEQ multiplex PCR assay. In its TCRdb copy, this immuneACCESS table keeps in-frame sequences only and misses some clones. Where compared with another copy, unresolved V genes explain less than half of these, and the others have no known cause. This sample gives approximately 150,000 clones in total; around nine tenths of them show up just once. The ten largest make up approximately 0.7% of the sample. Trimming takes 3 bases from V and 8 bases from J, and the germline ends sit 13 bases apart. The CDR1 and CDR2 encoded by the germline V gene are MNHNS and SASEGT. The cysteine opens and the phenylalanine closes a CDR3 of 13 amino acids. The kept DNA is CDR3 alone, 39 bases in frame from the first base. Points on this clone: No antigen is known for it. Base qualities are not recorded, but no much larger clone differs from it by a single base.

Sequencing was done on a sample of blood. The clonotype originates from a woman in her twenties or thirties in good health. The rearranged segments are TRBV6-1 and TRBJ1-2; the D segment could be TRBD1, given 5 matching bases. The CDR3 amino acid sequence is: CASSDQWRGGYTF. The bases read TGTGCCAGCAGTGACCAGTGGCGGGGGGGCTACACCTTC.